This T cell receptor beta chain is drawn from a study of response to subunit inactivated influenza vaccine. TCRdb processed the RT-PCR reads anew with MiXCR; each CDR3 protein has one entry. The data show more than 600,000 distinct CDR3 sequences, approximately 17% seen once. The CDR3 has 13 residues. V lost 1 base and J lost 3, with 6 bases in between. Germline CDR1 SGDLS, CDR2 YYNGEE. Study observations and caveats: Authors proposed each seasonal influenza vaccination draws in few new T cells.

Remarks on this clonotype: The antigen is unknown.

This clonotype was sampled from a man aged 45-65 years who received an inactivated influenza vaccine. The chain uses TRBV9 and TRBJ2-3; D not certain. The sequenced sample was PBMCs from blood, obtained 5 to 6 days after vaccination. The CDR3 is CASSVQMTDTQYF. CDR3 sequence (DNA): TGTGCCAGCAGCGTACAAATGACAGATACGCAGTATTTT.